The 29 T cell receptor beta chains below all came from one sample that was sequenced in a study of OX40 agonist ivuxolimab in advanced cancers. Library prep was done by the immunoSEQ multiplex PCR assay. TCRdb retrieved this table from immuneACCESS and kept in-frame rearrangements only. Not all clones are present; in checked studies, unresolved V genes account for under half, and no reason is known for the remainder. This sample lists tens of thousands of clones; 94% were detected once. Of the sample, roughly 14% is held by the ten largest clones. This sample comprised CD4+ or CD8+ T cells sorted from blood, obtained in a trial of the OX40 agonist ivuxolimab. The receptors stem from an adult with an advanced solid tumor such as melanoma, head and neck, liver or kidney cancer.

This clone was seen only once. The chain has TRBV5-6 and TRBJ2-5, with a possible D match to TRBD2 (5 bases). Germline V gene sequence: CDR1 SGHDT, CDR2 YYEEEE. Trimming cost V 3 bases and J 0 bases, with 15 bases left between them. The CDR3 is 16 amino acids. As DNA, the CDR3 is TGTGCCAGCAGCTCCGGCCTATCGGGGTACCAAGAGACCCAGTACTTC. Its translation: CASSSGLSGYQETQYF. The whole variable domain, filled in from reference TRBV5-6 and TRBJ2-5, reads DAGVTQSPTHLIKTRGQQVTLRCSPKSGHDTVSWYQQALGQGPQFIFQYYEEEERQRGNFPDRFSGHQFPNYSSELNVNALLLGDSALYLCASSSGLSGYQETQYFGPGTRLLVL.

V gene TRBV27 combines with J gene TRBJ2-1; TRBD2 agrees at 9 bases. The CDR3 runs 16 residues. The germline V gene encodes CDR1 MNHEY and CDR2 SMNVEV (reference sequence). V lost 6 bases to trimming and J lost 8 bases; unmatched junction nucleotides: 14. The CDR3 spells CASSPSQGGGAHEQFF. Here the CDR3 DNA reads TGTGCCAGCAGCCCCTCCCAGGGCGGGGGGGCCCATGAGCAGTTCTTC.

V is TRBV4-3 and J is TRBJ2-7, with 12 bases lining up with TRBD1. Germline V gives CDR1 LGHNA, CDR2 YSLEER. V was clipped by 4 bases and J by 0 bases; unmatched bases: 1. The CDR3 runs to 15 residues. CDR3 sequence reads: CASSPGQGASYEQYF. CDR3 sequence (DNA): TGCGCCAGCAGCCCGGGACAGGGGGCCTCCTACGAGCAGTACTTC.

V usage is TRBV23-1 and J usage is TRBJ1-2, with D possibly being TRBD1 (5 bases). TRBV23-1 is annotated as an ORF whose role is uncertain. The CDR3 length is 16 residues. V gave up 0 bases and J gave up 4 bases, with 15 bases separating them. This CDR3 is CASSQSGEGAGYGYTF. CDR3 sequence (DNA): TGCGCCAGCAGTCAATCGGGGGAGGGAGCGGGCTATGGCTACACCTTC.

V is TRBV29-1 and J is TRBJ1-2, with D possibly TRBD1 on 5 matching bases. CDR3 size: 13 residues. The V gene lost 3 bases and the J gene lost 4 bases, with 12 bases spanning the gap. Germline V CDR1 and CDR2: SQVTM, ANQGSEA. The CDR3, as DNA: TGCAGCGTTGAGGACGGGGGACTCTATGGCTACACCTTC. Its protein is CSVEDGGLYGYTF.

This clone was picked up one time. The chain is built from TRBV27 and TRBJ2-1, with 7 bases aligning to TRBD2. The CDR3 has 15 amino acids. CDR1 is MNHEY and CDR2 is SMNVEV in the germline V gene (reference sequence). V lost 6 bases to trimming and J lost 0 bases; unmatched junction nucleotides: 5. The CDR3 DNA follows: TGTGCCAGCAGCCAAAGCGGGACCTCCTACAATGAGCAGTTCTTC. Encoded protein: CASSQSGTSYNEQFF.

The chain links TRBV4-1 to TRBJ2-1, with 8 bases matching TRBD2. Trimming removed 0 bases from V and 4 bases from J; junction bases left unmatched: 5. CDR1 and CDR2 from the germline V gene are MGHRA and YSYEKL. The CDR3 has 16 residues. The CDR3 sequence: CASSQDPGLGYNEQFF. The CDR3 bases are TGCGCCAGCAGCCAAGATCCGGGACTAGGGTACAATGAGCAGTTCTTC.

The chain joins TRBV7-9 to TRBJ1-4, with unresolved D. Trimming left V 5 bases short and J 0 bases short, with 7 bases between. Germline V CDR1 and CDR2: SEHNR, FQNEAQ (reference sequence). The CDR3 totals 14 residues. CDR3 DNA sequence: TGTGCCAGCAGCACGGATGCAACTAATGAAAAACTGTTTTTT. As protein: CASSTDATNEKLFF.

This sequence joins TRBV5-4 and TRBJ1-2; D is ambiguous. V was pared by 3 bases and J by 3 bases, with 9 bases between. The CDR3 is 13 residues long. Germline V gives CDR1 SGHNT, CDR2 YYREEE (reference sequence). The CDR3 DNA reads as TGTGCCAGCAGCTCCCCCCGGGACTATGGCTACACCTTC. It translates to CASSSPRDYGYTF.

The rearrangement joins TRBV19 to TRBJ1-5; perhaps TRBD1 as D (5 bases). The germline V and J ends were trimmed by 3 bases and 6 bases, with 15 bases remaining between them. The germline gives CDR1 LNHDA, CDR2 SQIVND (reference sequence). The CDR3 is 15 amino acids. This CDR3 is CASSIYWGPAQPQHF. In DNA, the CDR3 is TGTGCCAGTAGTATTTATTGGGGACCGGCTCAGCCCCAGCATTTT.

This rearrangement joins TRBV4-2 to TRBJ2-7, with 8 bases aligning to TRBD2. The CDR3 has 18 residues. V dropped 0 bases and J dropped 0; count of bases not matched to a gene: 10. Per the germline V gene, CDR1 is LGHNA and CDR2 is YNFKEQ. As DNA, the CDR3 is TGTGCCAGCAGCCAAGATGTGGTAGCGGGGATGAGCTCCTACGAGCAGTACTTC. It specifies CASSQDVVAGMSSYEQYF.

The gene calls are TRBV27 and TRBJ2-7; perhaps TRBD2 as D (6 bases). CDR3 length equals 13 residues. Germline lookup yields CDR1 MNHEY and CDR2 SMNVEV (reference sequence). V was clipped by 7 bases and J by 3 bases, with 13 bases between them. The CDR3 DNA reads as TGTGCCAGCACTATTAGCGGAAACTACGAGCAGTACTTC. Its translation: CASTISGNYEQYF.

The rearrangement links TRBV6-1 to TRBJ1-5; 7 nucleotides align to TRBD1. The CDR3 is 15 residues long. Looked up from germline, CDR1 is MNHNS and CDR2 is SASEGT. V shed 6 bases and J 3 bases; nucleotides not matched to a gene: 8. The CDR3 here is CASRETGDANQPQHF. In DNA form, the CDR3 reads TGTGCCAGCAGGGAAACAGGGGACGCCAATCAGCCCCAGCATTTT.

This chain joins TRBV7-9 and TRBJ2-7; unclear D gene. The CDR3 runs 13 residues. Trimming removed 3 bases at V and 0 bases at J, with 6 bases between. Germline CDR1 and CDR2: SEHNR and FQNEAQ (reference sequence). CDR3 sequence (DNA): TGTGCCAGCAGCTTTCCCGACTCCTACGAGCAGTACTTC. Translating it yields CASSFPDSYEQYF. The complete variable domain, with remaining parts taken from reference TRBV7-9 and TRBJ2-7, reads DTGVSQNPRHKITKRGQNVTFRCDPISEHNRLYWYRQTLGQGPEFLTYFQNEAQLEKSRLLSDRFSAERPKGSFSTLEIQRTEQGDSAMYLCASSFPDSYEQYFGPGTRLTVT.

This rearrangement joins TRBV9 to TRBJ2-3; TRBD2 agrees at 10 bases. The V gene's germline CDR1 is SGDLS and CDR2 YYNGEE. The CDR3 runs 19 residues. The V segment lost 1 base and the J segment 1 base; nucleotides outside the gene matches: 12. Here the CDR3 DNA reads TGTGCCAGCAGCGTAACCCCCCGGACGGGGACTAGCGGCACAGATACGCAGTATTTT. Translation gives CASSVTPRTGTSGTDTQYF. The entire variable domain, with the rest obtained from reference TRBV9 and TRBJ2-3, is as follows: DSGVTQTPKHLITATGQRVTLRCSPRSGDLSVYWYQQSLDQGLQFLIQYYNGEERAKGNILERFSAQQFPDLHSELNLSSLELGDSALYFCASSVTPRTGTSGTDTQYFGPGTRLTVL.

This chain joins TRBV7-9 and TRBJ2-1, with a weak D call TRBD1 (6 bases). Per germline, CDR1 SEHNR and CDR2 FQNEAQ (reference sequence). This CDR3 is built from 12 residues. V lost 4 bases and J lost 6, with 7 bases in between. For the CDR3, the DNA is TGTGCCAGCAGCTCGGACAGCAATGAGCAGTTCTTC. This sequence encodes CASSSDSNEQFF. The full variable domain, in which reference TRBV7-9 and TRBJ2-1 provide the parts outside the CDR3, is DTGVSQNPRHKITKRGQNVTFRCDPISEHNRLYWYRQTLGQGPEFLTYFQNEAQLEKSRLLSDRFSAERPKGSFSTLEIQRTEQGDSAMYLCASSSDSNEQFFGPGTRLTVL.

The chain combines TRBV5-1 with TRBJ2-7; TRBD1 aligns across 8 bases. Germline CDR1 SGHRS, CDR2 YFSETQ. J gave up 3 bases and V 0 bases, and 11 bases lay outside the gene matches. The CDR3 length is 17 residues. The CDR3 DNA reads TGCGCCAGCAGCTTGGAGGGGACAGGTGAGGAGAACTACGAGCAGTACTTC. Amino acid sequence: CASSLEGTGEENYEQYF.

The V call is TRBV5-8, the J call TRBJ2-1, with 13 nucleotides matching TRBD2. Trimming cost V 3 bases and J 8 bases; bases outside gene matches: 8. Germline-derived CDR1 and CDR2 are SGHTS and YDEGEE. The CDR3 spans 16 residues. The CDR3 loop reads CASSSPTSGRVHEQFF. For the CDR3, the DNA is TGTGCCAGCAGCTCCCCTACTAGCGGGAGGGTGCATGAGCAGTTCTTC.

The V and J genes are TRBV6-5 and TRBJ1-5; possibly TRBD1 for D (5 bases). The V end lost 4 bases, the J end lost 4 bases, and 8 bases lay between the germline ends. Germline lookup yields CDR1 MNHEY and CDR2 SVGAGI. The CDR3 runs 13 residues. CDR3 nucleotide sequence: TGTGCCAGCAGTTGGAGACAGAATCAGCCCCAGCATTTT. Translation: CASSWRQNQPQHF.

The CDR3 nucleotides are TGTGCCAGCGGGGAAGGGCATCGGGATTATAATTCACCCCTCCACTTT. Protein: CASGEGHRDYNSPLHF. The chain is built from TRBV27 and TRBJ1-6; D ambiguous. Germline CDR1 and CDR2: MNHEY and SMNVEV (reference sequence). V shed 8 bases and J shed 4 bases, with 18 bases lying between them. This CDR3 has 16 amino acids.

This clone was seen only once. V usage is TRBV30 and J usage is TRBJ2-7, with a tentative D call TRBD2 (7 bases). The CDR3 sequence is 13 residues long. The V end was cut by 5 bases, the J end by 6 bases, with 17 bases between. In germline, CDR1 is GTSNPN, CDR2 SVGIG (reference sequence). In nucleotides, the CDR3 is TGTGCCTGGGAGGGGGGACTAAATTCCGAGCAGTACTTC. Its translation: CAWEGGLNSEQYF.

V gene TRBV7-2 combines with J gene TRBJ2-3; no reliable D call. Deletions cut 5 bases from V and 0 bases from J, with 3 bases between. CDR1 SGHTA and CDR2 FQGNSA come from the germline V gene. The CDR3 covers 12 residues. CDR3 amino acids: CASSRSTDTQYF. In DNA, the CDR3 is TGTGCCAGCAGCCGTAGCACAGATACGCAGTATTTT.

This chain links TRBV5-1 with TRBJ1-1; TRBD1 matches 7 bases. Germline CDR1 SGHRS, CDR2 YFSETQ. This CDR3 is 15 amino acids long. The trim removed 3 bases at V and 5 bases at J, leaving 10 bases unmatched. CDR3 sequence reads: CASSSDTGVWTEAFF. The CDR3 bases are TGCGCCAGCAGCTCGGATACAGGGGTATGGACTGAAGCTTTCTTT.

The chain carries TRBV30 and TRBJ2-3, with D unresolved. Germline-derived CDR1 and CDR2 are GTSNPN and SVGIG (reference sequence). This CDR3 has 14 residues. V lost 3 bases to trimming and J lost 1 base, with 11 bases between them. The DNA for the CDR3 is TGTGCCTGGAGCGCCCATGGGGGCACAGATACGCAGTATTTT. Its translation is CAWSAHGGTDTQYF. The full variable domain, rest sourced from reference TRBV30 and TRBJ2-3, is SQTIHQWPATLVQPVGSPLSLECTVEGTSNPNLYWYRQAAGRGLQLLFYSVGIGQISSEVPQNLSASRPQDRQFILSSKKLLLSDSGFYLCAWSAHGGTDTQYFGPGTRLTVL.

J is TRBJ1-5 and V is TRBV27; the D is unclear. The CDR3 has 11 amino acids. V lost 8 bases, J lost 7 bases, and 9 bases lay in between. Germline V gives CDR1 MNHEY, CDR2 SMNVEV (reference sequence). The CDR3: CASGVGQPQHF. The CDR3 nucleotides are TGTGCCAGCGGGGTGGGGCAGCCCCAGCATTTT.

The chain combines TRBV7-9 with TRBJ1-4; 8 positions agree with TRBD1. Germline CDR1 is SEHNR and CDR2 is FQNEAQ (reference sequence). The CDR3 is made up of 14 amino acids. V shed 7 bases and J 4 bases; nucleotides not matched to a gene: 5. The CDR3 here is CASNPGQVNEKLFF. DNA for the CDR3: TGTGCCAGCAACCCGGGACAGGTTAATGAAAAACTGTTTTTT.

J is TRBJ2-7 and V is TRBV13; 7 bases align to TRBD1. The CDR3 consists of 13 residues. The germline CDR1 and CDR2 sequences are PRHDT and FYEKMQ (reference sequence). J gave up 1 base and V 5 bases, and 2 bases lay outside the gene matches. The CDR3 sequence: CASSAGGSYEQYF. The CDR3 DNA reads TGTGCCAGCAGCGCAGGGGGATCCTACGAGCAGTACTTC.

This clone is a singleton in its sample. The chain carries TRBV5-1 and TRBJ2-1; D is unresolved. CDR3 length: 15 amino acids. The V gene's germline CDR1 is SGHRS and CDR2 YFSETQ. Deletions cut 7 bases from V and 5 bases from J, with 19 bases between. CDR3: CASGPWRSPDNEQFF. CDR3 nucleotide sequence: TGCGCCAGCGGGCCCTGGCGATCACCTGACAATGAGCAGTTCTTC.

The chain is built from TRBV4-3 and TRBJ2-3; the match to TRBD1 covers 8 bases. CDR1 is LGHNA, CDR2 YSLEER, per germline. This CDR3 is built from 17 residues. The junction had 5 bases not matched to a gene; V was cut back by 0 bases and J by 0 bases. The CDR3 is CASSQDGTGTSTDTQYF. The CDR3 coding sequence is TGCGCCAGCAGCCAAGATGGGACAGGAACTAGCACAGATACGCAGTATTTT.